The clone carrying this TCR beta chain was seen just once. What it recognizes is unknown. The repertoire was sequenced with immunoSEQ multiplex PCR; TCRdb's copy has only in-frame clones and lacks some. The repertoire holds 150,000 to 200,000 clones, with about 87% as singletons. CDR3 size: 15 residues. V gave up 0 bases and J gave up 6 bases, with 12 bases separating them. In germline, CDR1 is MNHEY, CDR2 SMNVEV (reference sequence). These data come from a study of radiation and T cells in renal cell carcinoma. Time point: blood 4 weeks post-SBRT, at nephrectomy. The treatment is: 15 Gy SBRT to primary tumor, nephrectomy 4 weeks later. Nephrectomy followed 15 Gy stereotactic body radiation by 4 weeks. After SBRT, blood was collected at 2 and 4 weeks, plus baseline. Points from the study as a whole: Top tumor clonotypes rose in blood 2 weeks post-radiation, then contracted.

The chain combines TRBV27 with TRBJ2-1; D is unclear. This sample comprised blood, obtained from a patient whose treatment included radiotherapy and nephrectomy. The receptor comes from a woman aged 45-59 years with renal cell carcinoma. The CDR3: CASSLSQTALNEQFF. DNA of the CDR3: TGTGCCAGCAGTTTATCGCAGACTGCCCTCAATGAGCAGTTCTTC.